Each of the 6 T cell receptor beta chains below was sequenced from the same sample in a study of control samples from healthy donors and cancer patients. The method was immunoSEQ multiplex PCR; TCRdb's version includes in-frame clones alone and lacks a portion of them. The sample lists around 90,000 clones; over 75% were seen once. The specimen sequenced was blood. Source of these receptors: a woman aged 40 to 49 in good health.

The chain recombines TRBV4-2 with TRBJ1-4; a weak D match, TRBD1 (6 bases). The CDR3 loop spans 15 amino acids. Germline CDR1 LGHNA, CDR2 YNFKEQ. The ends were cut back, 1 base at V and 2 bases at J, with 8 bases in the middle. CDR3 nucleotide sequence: TGTGCCAGCAGCCAAGGGGGGGCCACTAATGAAAAACTGTTTTTT. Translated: CASSQGGATNEKLFF.

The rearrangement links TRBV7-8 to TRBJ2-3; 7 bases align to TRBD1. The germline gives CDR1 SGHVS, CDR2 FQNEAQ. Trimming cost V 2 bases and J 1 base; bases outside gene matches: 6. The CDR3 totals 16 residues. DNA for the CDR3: TGTGCCAGCAGCTTACCCCGACAGGGAGGCACAGATACGCAGTATTTT. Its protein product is CASSLPRQGGTDTQYF.

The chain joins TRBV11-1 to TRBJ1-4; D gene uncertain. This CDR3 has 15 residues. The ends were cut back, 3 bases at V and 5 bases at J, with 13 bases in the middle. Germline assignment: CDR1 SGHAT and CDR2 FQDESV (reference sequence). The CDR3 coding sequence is TGTGCCAGCAGCTTTCGAGGTGGCATAAATGAAAAACTGTTTTTT. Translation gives CASSFRGGINEKLFF.

The CDR3 sequence: CASSYRARYGYTF. The CDR3 region has the DNA TGTGCCAGCAGTTACAGGGCCCGCTATGGCTACACCTTC. V gene TRBV6-7 combines with J gene TRBJ1-2; D ambiguous. TRBV6-7 carries the ORF label, with uncertain function. V was cut by 2 bases and J by 4 bases, with 8 bases left in between. The CDR3 spans 13 residues.

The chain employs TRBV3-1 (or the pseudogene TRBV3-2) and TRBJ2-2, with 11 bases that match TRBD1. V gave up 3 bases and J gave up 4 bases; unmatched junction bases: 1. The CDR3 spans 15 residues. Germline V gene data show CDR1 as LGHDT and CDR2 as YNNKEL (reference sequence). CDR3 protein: CASSQGTGGTGELFF. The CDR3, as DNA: TGTGCCAGCAGCCAGGGGACAGGGGGCACCGGGGAGCTGTTTTTT.

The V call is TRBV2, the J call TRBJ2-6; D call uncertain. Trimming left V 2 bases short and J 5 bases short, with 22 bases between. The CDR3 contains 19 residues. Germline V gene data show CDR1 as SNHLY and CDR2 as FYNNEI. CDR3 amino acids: CASSELNYRYKGRANVLTF. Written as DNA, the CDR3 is TGTGCCAGCAGTGAACTTAATTACCGATACAAAGGTCGGGCCAACGTCCTGACTTTC.